Included here is one T cell receptor beta chain sequence, with context. The antigen remains undetermined. Sequenced by immunoSEQ multiplex PCR; TCRdb stores in-frame clones only, minus some. The table shows roughly 76,000 clones, with 90% to 95% occurring only once. This entry comes from a study of OX40 agonist ivuxolimab in advanced cancers. Study information: With ivuxolimab, an agonistic anti-OX40 (CD134) antibody, patients were treated. Patients receiving dose escalation had hepatocellular carcinoma, melanoma, renal cell or head and neck cancer.

Overall study findings and caveats: Among the lowest levels of clonal expansion were found in partial responders at 0.1-3.0 mg/kg.

At baseline, cycle 4 day 1, and cycle 7 day 1, blood was sampled. The V end lost 6 bases, the J end lost 4 bases, and 21 bases lay between the germline ends. The CDR3 contains 17 residues. The germline CDR1 and CDR2 sequences are LNHDA and SQIVND (reference sequence). This receptor was taken from an adult with an advanced solid tumor such as melanoma, head and neck, liver or kidney cancer. The genes are TRBV19 and TRBJ2-2, with D possibly being TRBD2 (6 bases). The specimen comprised CD4+ or CD8+ T cells sorted from blood, sampled in a trial of the OX40 agonist ivuxolimab. This CDR3 reads CASRALGTPTLTGELFF. Here the CDR3 DNA reads TGTGCCAGTAGGGCGCTCGGGACTCCTACCCTCACCGGGGAGCTGTTTTTT.